This T cell receptor (beta chain) was obtained from a study of shared clonotypes between healthy human individuals. The method was immunoSEQ multiplex PCR; TCRdb's version includes in-frame clones alone and lacks a portion of them. The sample contains some 2.1 million clones, around 95% of which appear only once. There are 16 residues in the CDR3. The germline V gene has CDR1 SQVTM and CDR2 ANQGSEA. V lost 3 bases and J lost 4; bases outside the gene matches: 11. Remarks on this clone: Its antigen is as yet unknown.

In the naive CD8 group, cells lacked CD45RO and were positively selected for CCR7, so terminally differentiated effector memory CD45RA+ cells were left out. Study-wide results and caveats: Sharing across four donors was highest in naive CD4 (approximately 5%) and lowest in memory CD8 (around 0.4%).

Sequenced material: naive CD8+ T cells from PBMCs. This chain connects TRBV29-1 to TRBJ2-5; 10 bases match TRBD2. The sequence came from a young man in good health. Some clones in this sample may be carry-over from other donors' samples. CDR3 sequence reads: CSVDPVASGSRETQYF. In DNA, the CDR3 is TGCAGCGTTGACCCGGTAGCTAGCGGGAGTAGAGAGACCCAGTACTTC.